These 20 T cell receptor beta chains were sequenced from one sample in a study of T cell responses to AZD1222 COVID-19 vaccine. Profiling relied on immunoSEQ multiplex PCR, and the TCRdb table lists in-frame clones only, not all of them. The data show 95,000 to 150,000 clones, 85% to 90% seen once. The starting material was peripheral blood, obtained on day 0 of AZD1222 vaccination. These receptors came from an adult in good health.

The chain employs TRBV4-1 and TRBJ1-4; TRBD1 agrees at 9 bases. The CDR3 has 19 amino acids. V shed 1 base, J shed 5 bases, and the junction held 14 bases outside the gene matches. Germline V gene lookup returns CDR1 MGHRA and CDR2 YSYEKL. CDR3 in amino acids: CASSQVFWIKGTGNEKLFF. The CDR3 coding sequence is TGCGCCAGCAGCCAAGTTTTTTGGATCAAGGGGACAGGGAATGAAAAACTGTTTTTT.

The rearrangement links TRBV19 to TRBJ2-2; D not resolved. The CDR3 spans 17 residues. Germline CDR1 LNHDA, CDR2 SQIVND (reference sequence). V was shortened by 0 bases and J by 4 bases, with 15 bases between the two germline ends. CDR3 sequence reads: CASSIDWVILGTGELFF. The CDR3 DNA sequence: TGTGCCAGTAGTATAGATTGGGTAATCTTGGGCACCGGGGAGCTGTTTTTT.

The chain is built from TRBV6-5 and TRBJ1-6, with TRBD1 matching 8 bases. This CDR3 has 15 amino acids. CDR1 is MNHEY and CDR2 is SVGAGI in the germline V gene. V lost 6 bases to trimming and J lost 7 bases; unmatched junction nucleotides: 8. The CDR3 DNA follows: TGTGCCAGCAGCCCCGGACAGGGCAAGAATTCACCCCTCCACTTT. It encodes CASSPGQGKNSPLHF.

This clone was seen only once. V and J are TRBV7-9 and TRBJ2-2; no reliable D call. Deletions cut 2 bases from V and 8 bases from J, with 6 bases between. CDR3 length: 12 amino acids. Germline values: CDR1 SEHNR, CDR2 FQNEAQ (reference sequence). The CDR3 sequence is CASSLRAGELFF. Here the CDR3 DNA reads TGTGCCAGCAGCTTACGGGCAGGGGAGCTGTTTTTT.

The chain couples TRBV7-8 to TRBJ2-1, with 8 bases identical to TRBD2. The junction had 5 bases not matched to a gene; V was cut back by 3 bases and J by 7 bases. The germline gives CDR1 SGHVS, CDR2 FQNEAQ. The CDR3 is 14 residues long. CDR3 loop: CASSFRGGWNEQFF. The CDR3 nucleotides read TGTGCCAGCAGCTTCCGCGGGGGGTGGAATGAGCAGTTCTTC.

This sequence joins TRBV20-1 and TRBJ2-5; D gene uncertain. The germline V gene has CDR1 DFQATT and CDR2 SNEGSKA (reference sequence). The ends were cut back, 6 bases at V and 8 bases at J, with 10 bases in the middle. The CDR3 spans 10 residues. Here the CDR3 reads CSAPDLTQYF. The CDR3 DNA reads TGCAGTGCCCCCGACCTCACCCAGTACTTC.

This clone was observed a few times. The chain recombines TRBV29-1 with TRBJ2-2; 13 positions match TRBD2. Per the germline V gene, CDR1 is SQVTM and CDR2 is ANQGSEA. V lost 6 bases and J lost 1; bases outside the gene matches: 5. The CDR3 spans 16 residues. Here the CDR3 reads CSVRTSGSRNTGELFF. The CDR3, as DNA: TGCAGCGTACGGACTAGCGGGAGTCGGAACACCGGGGAGCTGTTTTTT.

This sequence joins TRBV30 and TRBJ2-3; D is undetermined. This CDR3 is 12 amino acids long. V lost 0 bases and J 2 bases, leaving 3 bases between the germline ends. CDR1 is GTSNPN and CDR2 is SVGIG in the germline V gene (reference sequence). Written as DNA, the CDR3 is TGTGCCTGGAGTGTCGACACAGATACGCAGTATTTT. Translation: CAWSVDTDTQYF. The entire variable domain, with the rest obtained from reference TRBV30 and TRBJ2-3, is as follows: SQTIHQWPATLVQPVGSPLSLECTVEGTSNPNLYWYRQAAGRGLQLLFYSVGIGQISSEVPQNLSASRPQDRQFILSSKKLLLSDSGFYLCAWSVDTDTQYFGPGTRLTVL.

This chain connects TRBV2 to TRBJ2-7; D could derive from TRBD1 or TRBD2 (5 bases each). Germline V CDR1 and CDR2: SNHLY, FYNNEI. This CDR3 contains 14 residues. The germline V and J ends were trimmed by 6 bases and 2 bases, with 14 bases remaining between them. Here the CDR3 reads CASSRGRRTYEQYF. DNA for the CDR3: TGTGCCAGCAGCCGGGGACGCCGCACCTACGAGCAGTACTTC.

The V and J genes are TRBV5-4 and TRBJ2-7; D is undetermined. The CDR3 loop spans 12 amino acids. Trimming shortened V by 0 bases and J by 6 bases, and 7 bases separated the two germline ends. CDR1 and CDR2 (germline): SGHNT, YYREEE (reference sequence). In DNA form, the CDR3 reads TGTGCCAGCAGCTTGGAGGGATTCGAGCAGTACTTC. Amino acids: CASSLEGFEQYF.

The chain is built from TRBV6-1 and TRBJ1-1; TRBD1 might be the D (6 bases). The CDR3 is 14 residues long. V lost 1 base, J lost 2 bases, and 8 bases lay in between. The V gene's germline CDR1 is MNHNS and CDR2 SASEGT. CDR3 loop: CASSEGTANTEAFF. The DNA for the CDR3 is TGTGCCAGCAGTGAAGGGACAGCTAACACTGAAGCTTTCTTT.

This chain connects TRBV2 to TRBJ2-7; D remains unclear. The CDR3 spans 14 residues. Germline assignment: CDR1 SNHLY and CDR2 FYNNEI. V was cut by 7 bases and J by 1 base, with 14 bases left in between. In nucleotides, the CDR3 is TGTGCCAGCACCAATTCTGGTGGTTCCTACGAGCAGTACTTC. Protein: CASTNSGGSYEQYF.

The rearrangement joins TRBV11-2 to TRBJ1-2; D is unresolved. With 2 bases removed from V and 1 base from J, the gap between germline ends came to 11 bases. CDR1 and CDR2 (germline): SGHAT, FQNNGV. The CDR3 loop spans 15 amino acids. The CDR3 coding sequence is TGTGCCAGCAGCTTAACAAATCAGATTAACTATGGCTACACCTTC. This gives the protein CASSLTNQINYGYTF.

CDR3 nucleotides: TGTGCCAGCAGTACGGGAGGAGGGCTCACCGGGGAGCTGTTTTTT. Protein: CASSTGGGLTGELFF. The genes are TRBV6-5 and TRBJ2-2; 7 nucleotides line up with TRBD2. Per the germline V gene, CDR1 is MNHEY and CDR2 is SVGAGI. V lost 5 bases to trimming and J lost 4 bases; unmatched junction nucleotides: 7. The CDR3 loop spans 15 amino acids.

The gene calls are TRBV19 and TRBJ1-2; 7 bases are a match to TRBD1. This CDR3 comprises 13 residues. CDR1 is LNHDA, CDR2 SQIVND, per germline (reference sequence). V was clipped by 7 bases and J by 3 bases; unmatched bases: 5. The CDR3 protein is CASTPGQYYGYTF. The CDR3 DNA follows: TGTGCCAGTACCCCGGGACAGTACTATGGCTACACCTTC.

This chain links TRBV6-5 with TRBJ2-1; 7 positions agree with TRBD2. This CDR3 has 13 residues. Germline CDR1 is MNHEY and CDR2 is SVGAGI. V dropped 7 bases and J dropped 8; count of bases not matched to a gene: 8. The CDR3 coding sequence is TGTGCCAGCACCTTAGCGGGCCCCCATGAGCAGTTCTTC. It encodes CASTLAGPHEQFF.

This clone was recorded only once. The chain has TRBV12-1 and TRBJ1-2; TRBD1, as called in the table, went unchecked against the DNA. TRBV12-1 is shown as a pseudogene. The CDR3 covers 14 residues. CDR3 region: CASSDRQANYGYTF. CDR3 nucleotides: TGTGCCAGCAGCGACCGACAAGCTAACTATGGCTACACCTTC.

This clone appeared a few times. The chain recombines TRBV13 with TRBJ2-7; D gene ambiguous. Per germline, CDR1 PRHDT and CDR2 FYEKMQ (reference sequence). The CDR3 is made up of 13 amino acids. Trimming pared 2 bases from V and 1 base from J, leaving 6 bases between. In DNA, the CDR3 is TGTGCCAGCAGCTTATCAGGTTCCTACGAGCAGTACTTC. Residues: CASSLSGSYEQYF.

V usage is TRBV5-1 and J usage is TRBJ2-3; no firm D call. Trimming stripped 0 bases from V and 3 bases from J, with 2 bases between. The germline V gene encodes CDR1 SGHRS and CDR2 YFSETQ. The CDR3 loop spans 12 amino acids. CDR3: CASSLATDTQYF. The CDR3 bases are TGCGCCAGCAGCTTGGCGACAGATACGCAGTATTTT. The full variable domain, in which reference TRBV5-1 and TRBJ2-3 provide the parts outside the CDR3, is KAGVTQTPRYLIKTRGQQVTLSCSPISGHRSVSWYQQTPGQGLQFLFEYFSETQRNKGNFPGRFSGRQFSNSRSEMNVSTLELGDSALYLCASSLATDTQYFGPGTRLTVL.

The CDR3 sequence: CASSIYRVYTF. Here the CDR3 DNA reads TGTGCCAGTAGTATATACAGGGTCTACACCTTC. The chain links TRBV19 to TRBJ1-2, with D possibly TRBD1 on 6 matching bases. The CDR3 is 11 residues long. V shed 2 bases and J shed 10 bases, with 8 bases lying between them. Germline V gene sequence: CDR1 LNHDA, CDR2 SQIVND (reference sequence).